These 3 T cell receptor beta chains were sequenced from one sample in a study of blood T cell repertoires in COVID-19. Measured with immunoSEQ multiplex PCR; TCRdb has only the in-frame clones, and not every one. The sample shows around 300,000 clones, 75% to 95% of them seen only once. Sample: peripheral blood. The receptors shown here come from a woman aged 30 to 39 with COVID-19, enrolled during active disease.

This clone has a single count. The chain uses TRBV11-2 and TRBJ2-6; TRBD1 aligns across 12 bases. The CDR3 consists of 18 residues. Germline V gene data show CDR1 as SGHAT and CDR2 as FQNNGV. Trimming took 5 bases from V and 4 from J; bases not matched to a gene: 9. CDR3 residues: CASSQFWDRGLGANVLTF. CDR3 sequence (DNA): TGTGCCAGCAGCCAATTCTGGGACAGGGGGCTAGGGGCCAACGTCCTGACTTTC.

The rearrangement uses TRBV15 and TRBJ2-5; 7 bases agree with TRBD1. Looked up from germline, CDR1 is LNHNV and CDR2 is YYDKDF (reference sequence). This CDR3 is built from 16 residues. With V trimmed by 0 bases and J by 3 bases, 7 bases remained unmatched. CDR3 sequence reads: CATSRESSGQEETQYF. The CDR3 DNA reads as TGTGCCACCAGCAGAGAGTCGAGTGGACAGGAAGAGACCCAGTACTTC.

CDR3 protein: CASSLWAVAGIPRDPDTQYF. In DNA form, the CDR3 reads TGTGCCAGCAGCTTATGGGCGGTAGCGGGGATCCCTAGGGACCCAGATACGCAGTATTTT. The chain carries TRBV7-6 and TRBJ2-3; 8 bases fit TRBD2. Germline CDR1 is SGHVS and CDR2 is FNYEAQ. The V gene end was trimmed by 2 bases and the J gene end by 4 bases; junction bases not matched to a gene: 20. This CDR3 has 20 amino acids. Together with reference TRBV7-6 and TRBJ2-3, the CDR3 gives the full variable domain: GAGVSQSPRYKVTKRGQDVALRCDPISGHVSLYWYRQALGQGPEFLTYFNYEAQQDKSGLPNDRFSAERPEGSISTLTIQRTEQRDSAMYRCASSLWAVAGIPRDPDTQYFGPGTRLTVL.